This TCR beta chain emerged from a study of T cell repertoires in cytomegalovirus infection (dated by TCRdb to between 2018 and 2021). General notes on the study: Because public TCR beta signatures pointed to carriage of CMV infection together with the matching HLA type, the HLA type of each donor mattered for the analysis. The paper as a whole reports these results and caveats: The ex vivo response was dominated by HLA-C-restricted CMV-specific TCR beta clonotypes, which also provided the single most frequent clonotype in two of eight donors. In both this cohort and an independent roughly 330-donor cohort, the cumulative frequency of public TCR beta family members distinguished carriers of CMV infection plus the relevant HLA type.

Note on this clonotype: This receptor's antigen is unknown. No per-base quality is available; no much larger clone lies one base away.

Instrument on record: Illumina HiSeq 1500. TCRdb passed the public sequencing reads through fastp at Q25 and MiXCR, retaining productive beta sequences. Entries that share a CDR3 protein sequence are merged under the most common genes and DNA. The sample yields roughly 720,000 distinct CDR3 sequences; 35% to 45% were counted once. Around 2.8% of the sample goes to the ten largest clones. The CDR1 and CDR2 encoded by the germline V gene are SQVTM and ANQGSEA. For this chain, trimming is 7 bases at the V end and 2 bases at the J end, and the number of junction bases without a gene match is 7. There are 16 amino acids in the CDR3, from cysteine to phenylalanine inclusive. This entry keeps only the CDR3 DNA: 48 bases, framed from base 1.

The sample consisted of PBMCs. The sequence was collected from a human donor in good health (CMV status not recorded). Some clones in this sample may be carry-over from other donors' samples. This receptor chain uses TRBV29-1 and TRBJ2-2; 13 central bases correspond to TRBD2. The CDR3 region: CSAGLAGPSNTGELFF. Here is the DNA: TGCAGCGCGGGACTAGCGGGACCCTCCAACACCGGGGAGCTGTTTTTT.